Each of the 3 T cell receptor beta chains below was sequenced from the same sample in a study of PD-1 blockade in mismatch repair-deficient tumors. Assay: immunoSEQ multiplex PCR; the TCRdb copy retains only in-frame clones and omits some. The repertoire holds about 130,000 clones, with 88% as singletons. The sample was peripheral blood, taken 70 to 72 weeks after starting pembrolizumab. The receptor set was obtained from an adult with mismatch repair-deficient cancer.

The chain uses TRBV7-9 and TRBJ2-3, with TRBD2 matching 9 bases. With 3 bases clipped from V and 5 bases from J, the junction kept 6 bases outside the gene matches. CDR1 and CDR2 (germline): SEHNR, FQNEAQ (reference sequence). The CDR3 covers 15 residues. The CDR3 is CASSLGLAGVDTQYF. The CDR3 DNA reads TGTGCCAGCAGCTTGGGACTAGCCGGAGTAGATACGCAGTATTTT.

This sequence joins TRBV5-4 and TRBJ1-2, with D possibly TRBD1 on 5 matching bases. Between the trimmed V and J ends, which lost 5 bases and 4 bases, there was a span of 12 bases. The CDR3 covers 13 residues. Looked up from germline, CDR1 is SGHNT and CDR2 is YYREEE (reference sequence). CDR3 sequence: CASRHVGTYGYTF. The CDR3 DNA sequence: TGTGCCAGCAGGCACGTAGGGACCTATGGCTACACCTTC.

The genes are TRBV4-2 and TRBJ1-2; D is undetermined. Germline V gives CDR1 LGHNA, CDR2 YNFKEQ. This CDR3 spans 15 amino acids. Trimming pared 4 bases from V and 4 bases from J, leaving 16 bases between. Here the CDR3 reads CASSPNPGRPYGYTF. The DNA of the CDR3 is TGTGCCAGCAGCCCCAATCCAGGACGTCCCTATGGCTACACCTTC.